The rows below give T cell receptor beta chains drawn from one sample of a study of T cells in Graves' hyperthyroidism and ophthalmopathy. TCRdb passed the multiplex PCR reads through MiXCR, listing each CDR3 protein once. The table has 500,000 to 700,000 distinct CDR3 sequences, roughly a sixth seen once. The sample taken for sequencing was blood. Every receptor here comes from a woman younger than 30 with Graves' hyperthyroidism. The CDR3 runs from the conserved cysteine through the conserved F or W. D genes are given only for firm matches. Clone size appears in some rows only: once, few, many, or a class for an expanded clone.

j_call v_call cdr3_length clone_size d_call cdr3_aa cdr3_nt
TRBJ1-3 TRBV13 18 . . CASSLAGRDGYFGNTIYF TGTGCCAGCAGCTTAGCAGGACGGGACGGCTATTTCGGAAACACCATATATTTT
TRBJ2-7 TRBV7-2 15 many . CASRGVTTTSYEQYF TGTGCCAGCAGGGGGGTTACGACAACCTCCTACGAGCAGTACTTC
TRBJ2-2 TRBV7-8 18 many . CASSLRAGLLRNTGELFF TGTGCCAGCAGCTTAAGAGCAGGACTTCTCAGGAACACCGGGGAGCTGTTTTTT
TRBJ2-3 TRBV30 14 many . CAWSKGSSTDTQYF TGTGCCTGGAGTAAGGGGTCTAGCACAGATACGCAGTATTTT
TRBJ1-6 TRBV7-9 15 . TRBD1 CASSPMTGWDSPLHF TGTGCCAGCAGCCCTATGACAGGGTGGGATTCACCCCTCCACTTT
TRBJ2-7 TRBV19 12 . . CASSQGIGEQYF TGTGCCAGTAGTCAGGGCATCGGCGAGCAGTACTTC
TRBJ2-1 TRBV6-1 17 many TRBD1 CASSVTGGKAQSHEQFF TGTGCCAGCAGTGTTACAGGGGGAAAGGCCCAATCCCATGAGCAGTTCTTC
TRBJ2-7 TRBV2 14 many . CASGQGRSSYEQYF TGTGCCAGCGGGCAGGGTAGGAGCTCCTACGAGCAGTACTTC
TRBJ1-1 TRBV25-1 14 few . CASSLFGANTEAFF TGTGCCAGCAGTCTGTTTGGAGCGAACACTGAAGCTTTCTTT
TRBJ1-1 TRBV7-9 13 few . CASSFVRSTEAFF TGTGCCAGCAGCTTTGTCCGGAGCACTGAAGCTTTCTTT
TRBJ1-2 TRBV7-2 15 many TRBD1 CASSLKGQTNYGYTF TGTGCCAGCAGCTTAAAGGGACAGACTAACTATGGCTACACCTTC
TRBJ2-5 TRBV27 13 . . CASRMTSQETQYF TGTGCCAGCAGAATGACATCTCAAGAGACCCAGTACTTC
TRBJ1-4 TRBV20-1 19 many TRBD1 CSATGQTKFLSATNEKLFF TGCAGTGCTACGGGACAGACAAAATTCTTAAGTGCAACTAATGAAAAACTGTTTTTT
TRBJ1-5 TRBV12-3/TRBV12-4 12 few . CASRKDVQPQHF TGTGCCAGCAGAAAGGACGTTCAGCCCCAGCATTTT
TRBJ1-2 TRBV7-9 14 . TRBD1 CASSLSTGTNGYTF TGTGCCAGCAGCTTATCGACAGGGACGAATGGCTACACCTTC
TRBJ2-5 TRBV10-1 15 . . CASRTQLDQQETQYF TGCGCCAGCAGAACACAGCTCGATCAACAAGAGACCCAGTACTTC
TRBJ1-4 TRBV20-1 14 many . CSARVRQVGEKLFF TGCAGTGCTAGAGTAAGACAGGTGGGAGAAAAACTGTTTTTT
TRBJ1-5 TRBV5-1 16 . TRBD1 CASSLKAGGFVQPQHF TGCGCCAGCAGCTTGAAGGCAGGGGGGTTCGTTCAGCCCCAGCATTTT
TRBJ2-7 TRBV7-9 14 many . CASSSDGKNYEQYF TGTGCCAGCAGCTCGGACGGTAAAAACTACGAGCAGTACTTC
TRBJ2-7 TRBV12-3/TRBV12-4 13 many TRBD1 CATKTGSSYEQYF TGTGCCACCAAGACAGGGAGCTCCTACGAGCAGTACTTC
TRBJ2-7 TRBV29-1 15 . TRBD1 CSVEGPGQGVHEQYF TGCAGCGTTGAGGGTCCGGGACAGGGTGTCCACGAGCAGTACTTC
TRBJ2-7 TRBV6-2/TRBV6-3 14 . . CASSYSGLAYEQYF TGTGCCAGCAGTTACTCGGGCTTAGCTTACGAGCAGTACTTC
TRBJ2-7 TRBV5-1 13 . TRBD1 CASSPDRDNEQYF TGCGCCAGCAGCCCGGACAGGGACAACGAGCAGTACTTC
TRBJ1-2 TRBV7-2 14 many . CASSLDGGAYGYTF TGTGCCAGCAGCTTAGACGGGGGAGCCTATGGCTACACCTTC
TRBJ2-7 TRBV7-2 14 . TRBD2 CASSFSGWWYEQYF TGTGCCAGCAGCTTTAGCGGGTGGTGGTACGAGCAGTACTTC
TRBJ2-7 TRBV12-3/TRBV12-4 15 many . CASTNRPLHPYEQYF TGTGCCAGCACCAACCGGCCGTTACACCCCTACGAGCAGTACTTC
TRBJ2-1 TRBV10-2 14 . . CASSESGRGIEQFF TGCGCCAGCAGTGAGTCGGGACGAGGTATTGAGCAGTTCTTC
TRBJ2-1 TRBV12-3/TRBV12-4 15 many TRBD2 CASSLAGGRGNEQFF TGTGCCAGCAGCCTCGCTGGCGGGAGGGGGAATGAGCAGTTCTTC
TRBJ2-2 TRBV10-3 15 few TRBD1 CAISRTGGEDGELFF TGTGCCATCAGCCGGACAGGGGGCGAGGACGGGGAGCTGTTTTTT
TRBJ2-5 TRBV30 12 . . CAWSPIQETQYF TGTGCCTGGAGTCCTATCCAAGAGACCCAGTACTTC
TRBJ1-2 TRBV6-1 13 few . CASTWGGPRGYTF TGTGCCAGCACCTGGGGAGGCCCCCGGGGCTACACCTTC
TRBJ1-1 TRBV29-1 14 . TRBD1 CSVEATGVSTEAFF TGCAGCGTTGAAGCGACAGGGGTGAGCACTGAAGCTTTCTTT
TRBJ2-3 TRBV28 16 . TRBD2 CASLGLAGVGTDTQYF TGTGCCAGCCTCGGACTAGCGGGGGTCGGCACAGATACGCAGTATTTT
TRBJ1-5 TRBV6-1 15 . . CASRGEGESNQPQHF TGTGCCAGCAGGGGCGAGGGGGAGAGCAATCAGCCCCAGCATTTT
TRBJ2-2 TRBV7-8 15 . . CASSLDGGRGGELFF TGTGCCAGCAGCTTAGACGGGGGACGTGGCGGGGAGCTGTTTTTT
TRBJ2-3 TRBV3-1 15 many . CASSQRGQNTDTQYF TGTGCCAGCAGCCAAAGGGGACAAAACACAGATACGCAGTATTTT
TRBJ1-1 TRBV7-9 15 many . CASSPDSWRFTEAFF TGTGCCAGCAGCCCAGACAGTTGGCGTTTCACTGAAGCTTTCTTT
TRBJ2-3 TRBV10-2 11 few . CASSPAGGQYF TGCGCCAGCAGTCCCGCGGGTGGGCAGTATTTT
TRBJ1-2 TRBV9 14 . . CASSPGGGDYGYTF TGTGCCAGCAGCCCTGGGGGGGGAGACTATGGCTACACCTTC
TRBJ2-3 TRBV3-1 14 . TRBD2 CASRKRDGTDTQYF TGTGCCAGCAGGAAGCGGGACGGCACAGATACGCAGTATTTT
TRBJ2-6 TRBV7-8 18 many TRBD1 CASSTRTGARSGANVLTF TGTGCCAGCAGCACCCGGACAGGGGCGAGGTCTGGGGCCAACGTCCTGACTTTC
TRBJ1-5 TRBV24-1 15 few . CATSDFRALLCAQHF TGTGCCACCAGTGATTTCAGGGCCCTTCTTTGCGCCCAGCATTTT